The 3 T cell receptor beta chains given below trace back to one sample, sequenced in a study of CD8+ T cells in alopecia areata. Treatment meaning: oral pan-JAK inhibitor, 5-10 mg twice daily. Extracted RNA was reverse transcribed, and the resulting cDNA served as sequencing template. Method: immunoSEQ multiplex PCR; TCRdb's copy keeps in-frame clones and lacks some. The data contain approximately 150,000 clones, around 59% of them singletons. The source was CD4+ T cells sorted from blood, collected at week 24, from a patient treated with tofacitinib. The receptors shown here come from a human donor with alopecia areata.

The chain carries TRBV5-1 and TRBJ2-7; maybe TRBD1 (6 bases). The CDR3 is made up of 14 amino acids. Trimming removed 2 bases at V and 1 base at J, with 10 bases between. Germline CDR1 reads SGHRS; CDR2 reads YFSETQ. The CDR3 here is CASSFDGQSYEQYF. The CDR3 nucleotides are TGCGCCAGCAGCTTCGATGGACAGTCCTACGAGCAGTACTTC.

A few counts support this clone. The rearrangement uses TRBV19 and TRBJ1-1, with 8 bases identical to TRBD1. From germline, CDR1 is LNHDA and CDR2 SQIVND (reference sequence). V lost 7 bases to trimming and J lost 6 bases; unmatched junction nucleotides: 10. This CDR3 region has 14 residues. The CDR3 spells CASIRQGARSEAFF. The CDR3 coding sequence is TGTGCCAGTATTCGGCAGGGGGCGCGATCTGAAGCTTTCTTT.

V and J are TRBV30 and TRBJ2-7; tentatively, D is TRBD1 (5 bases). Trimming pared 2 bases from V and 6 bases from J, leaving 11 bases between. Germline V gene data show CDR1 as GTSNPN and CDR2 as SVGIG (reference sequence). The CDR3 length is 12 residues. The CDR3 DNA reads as TGTGCCTGGAGTCGACAGTTTCTCGAGCAGTACTTC. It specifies CAWSRQFLEQYF.